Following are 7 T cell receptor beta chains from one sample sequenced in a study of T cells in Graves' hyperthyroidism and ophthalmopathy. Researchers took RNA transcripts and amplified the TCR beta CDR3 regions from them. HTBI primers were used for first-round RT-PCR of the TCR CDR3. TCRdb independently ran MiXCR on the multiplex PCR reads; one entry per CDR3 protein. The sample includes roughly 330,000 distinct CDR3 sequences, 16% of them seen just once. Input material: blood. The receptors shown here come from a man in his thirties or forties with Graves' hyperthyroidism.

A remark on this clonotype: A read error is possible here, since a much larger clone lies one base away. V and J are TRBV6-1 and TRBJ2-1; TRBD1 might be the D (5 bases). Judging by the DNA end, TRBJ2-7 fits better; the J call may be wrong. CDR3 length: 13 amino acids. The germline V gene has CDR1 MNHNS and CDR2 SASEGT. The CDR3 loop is CATSGWSYNEQYF. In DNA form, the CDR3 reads TGTGCCACGTCAGGGTGGTCCTACAATGAGCAGTACTTC.

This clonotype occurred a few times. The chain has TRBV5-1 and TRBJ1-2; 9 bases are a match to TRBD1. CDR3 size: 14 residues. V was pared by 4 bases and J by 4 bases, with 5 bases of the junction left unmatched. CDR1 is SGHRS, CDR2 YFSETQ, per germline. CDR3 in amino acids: CASSAQGAGYGYTF. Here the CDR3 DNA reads TGCGCCAGCAGCGCACAGGGGGCGGGCTATGGCTACACCTTC.

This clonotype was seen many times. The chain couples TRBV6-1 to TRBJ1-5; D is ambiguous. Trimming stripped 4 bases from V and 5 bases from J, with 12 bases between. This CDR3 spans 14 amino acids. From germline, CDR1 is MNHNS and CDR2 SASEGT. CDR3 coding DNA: TGTGCCAGCAGTGGAGGATGGGTGGATCAGCCCCAGCATTTT. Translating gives CASSGGWVDQPQHF.

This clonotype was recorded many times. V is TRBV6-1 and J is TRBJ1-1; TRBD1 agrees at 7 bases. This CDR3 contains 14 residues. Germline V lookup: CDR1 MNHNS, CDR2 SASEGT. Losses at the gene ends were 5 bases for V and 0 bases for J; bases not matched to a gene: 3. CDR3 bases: TGTGCCAGCAGTTGGGGACAGTTGAACACTGAAGCTTTCTTT. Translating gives CASSWGQLNTEAFF.

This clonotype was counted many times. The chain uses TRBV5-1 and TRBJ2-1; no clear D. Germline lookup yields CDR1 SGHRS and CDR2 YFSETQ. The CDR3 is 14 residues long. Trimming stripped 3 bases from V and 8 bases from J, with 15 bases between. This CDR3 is CASSWSSTRDEQFF. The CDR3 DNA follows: TGCGCCAGCAGCTGGTCCTCAACTCGGGATGAGCAGTTCTTC.

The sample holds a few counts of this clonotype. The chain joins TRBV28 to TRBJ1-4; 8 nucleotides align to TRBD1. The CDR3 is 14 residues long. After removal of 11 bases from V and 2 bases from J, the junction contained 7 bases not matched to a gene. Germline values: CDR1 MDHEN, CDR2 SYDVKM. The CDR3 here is CASNQGATNEKLFF. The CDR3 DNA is TGTGCCTCCAATCAGGGGGCGACTAATGAAAAACTGTTTTTT.

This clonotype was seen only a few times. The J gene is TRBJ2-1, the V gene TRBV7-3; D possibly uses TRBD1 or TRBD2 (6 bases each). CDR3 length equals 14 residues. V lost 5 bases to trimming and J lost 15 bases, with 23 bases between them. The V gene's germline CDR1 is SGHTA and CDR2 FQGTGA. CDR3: CASSPGGSGEEVFF. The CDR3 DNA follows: TGTGCCAGCAGCCCCGGGGGCTCAGGGGAGGAGGTGTTCTTC.